The 27 T cell receptor beta chains given below trace back to one sample, sequenced in a study of blood T cells in healthy people across ages. A second roughly 6 to 11 cycle PCR used barcoded and J-beta primers. TCRdb analysed the 5' RACE reads with MiXCR anew, one entry per CDR3 protein. The sample records 1.8 million or so distinct CDR3 sequences, about two fifths being singletons. Sequencing was performed on blood. The receptor source for this set is a human donor in good health.

V gene TRBV9 combines with J gene TRBJ2-1; 7 nucleotides align to TRBD2. Germline loops: CDR1 SGDLS, CDR2 YYNGEE. V trimming: 1 base; J trimming: 7 bases; junction bases outside the gene matches: 8. This CDR3 is built from 15 residues. DNA for the CDR3: TGTGCCAGCAGCGTAAGCGGGGAGTTTCTGAATGAGCAGTTCTTC. This codes for CASSVSGEFLNEQFF.

The V gene is TRBV3-1, the J gene TRBJ2-7; TRBD1 is a possible D gene (6 bases). The J call is doubtful: the DNA matches TRBJ2-5 better. This CDR3 spans 15 amino acids. From germline, CDR1 is LGHDT and CDR2 YNNKEL (reference sequence). The DNA for the CDR3 is TGTGCCAGCAGCCACCGGGGTCATCAGGGGGAGACCCAGTACTTC. This sequence encodes CASSHRGHQGETQYF.

This chain joins TRBV10-3 and TRBJ2-3; the D call may be TRBD1 or TRBD2 (5 bases each). The CDR3 sequence is 15 residues long. Trimming shortened V by 2 bases and J by 2 bases, and 11 bases separated the two germline ends. Germline V CDR1 and CDR2: ENHRY, SYGVKD. Here the CDR3 reads CAISEDRGFTDTQYF. The CDR3, as DNA: TGTGCCATCAGTGAGGATCGGGGCTTCACAGATACGCAGTATTTT.

The chain employs TRBV20-1 and TRBJ2-5; no clear D gene. The germline gives CDR1 DFQATT, CDR2 SNEGSKA (reference sequence). The CDR3 is made up of 12 amino acids. The V end lost 3 bases, the J end lost 5 bases, and 10 bases lay between the germline ends. CDR3 sequence (DNA): TGCAGTGCTAGGGTCCGGTTCGAGACCCAGTACTTC. It yields the protein CSARVRFETQYF.

The chain has TRBV4-1 and TRBJ1-4; D is ambiguous. The germline V gene has CDR1 MGHRA and CDR2 YSYEKL. This CDR3 has 13 residues. The ends were cut back, 1 base at V and 8 bases at J, with 8 bases in the middle. The CDR3 DNA reads TGCGCCAGCAGCCAAGCCCAAATGGAAAAACTGTTTTTT. Translated: CASSQAQMEKLFF.

Ten or more counts support this clonotype. CDR3 sequence reads: CASSVQGEGTDTQYF. DNA for the CDR3: TGTGCCAGCAGTGTACAGGGCGAGGGCACAGATACGCAGTATTTT. The chain employs TRBV6-4 and TRBJ2-3, with a possible D match to TRBD1 (6 bases). Germline V lookup: CDR1 MRHNA, CDR2 SNTAGT. The V and J ends lost 4 bases and 1 base respectively, with 12 bases between them. CDR3 length: 15 residues.

V and J are TRBV24-1 and TRBJ2-1; 9 nucleotides align to TRBD2. The CDR3 loop spans 14 amino acids. Germline values: CDR1 KGHDR, CDR2 SFDVKD. Trimming cost V 4 bases and J 4 bases; bases outside gene matches: 1. The CDR3 DNA follows: TGTGCCACCAGTGAGCGGGGGGGGTACAATGAGCAGTTCTTC. Translation: CATSERGGYNEQFF.

With regard to this clonotype: One junction end disagrees with the germline gene, perhaps due to a read error. The rearrangement uses TRBV29-1 and TRBJ2-3; tentatively, D is TRBD1 (5 bases). Germline assignment: CDR1 SQVTM and CDR2 ANQGSEA. This CDR3 comprises 13 residues. This CDR3 reads CSVGKGFTDTQYF. The CDR3 bases are TGCAGTGTTGGTAAGGGGTTCACAGATACGCAGTATTTT.

This clonotype was counted between two and nine times. The V gene is TRBV6-9, the J gene TRBJ2-7; TRBD1 agrees at 8 bases. Unmatched junction bases numbered 22, after V lost 1 base and J lost 5 bases. The CDR3 is 20 residues long. Germline assignment: CDR1 MNHGY and CDR2 SVAAGI. For the CDR3, the DNA is TGTGCCAGCAGTTATTACGTTCGGGACAGGCTCCTACCGCTGAAGAACGAGCAGTACTTC. It is translated as CASSYYVRDRLLPLKNEQYF.

There are a few counts of this clonotype. The J gene is TRBJ1-5, the V gene TRBV20-1; no clear D gene. Trimming pared 6 bases from V and 7 bases from J, leaving 10 bases between. CDR1 is DFQATT, CDR2 SNEGSKA, per germline (reference sequence). The CDR3 spans 11 residues. The CDR3 loop reads CSAMGFQPQHF. CDR3 nucleotides: TGCAGTGCAATGGGATTCCAGCCCCAGCATTTT.

V and J are TRBV3-1 and TRBJ1-2; 7 bases match TRBD1. V lost 0 bases to trimming and J lost 3 bases; unmatched junction nucleotides: 10. There are 17 residues in the CDR3. Per the germline V gene, CDR1 is LGHDT and CDR2 is YNNKEL (reference sequence). The CDR3 DNA sequence: TGTGCCAGCAGCCAAGAGGCCCTGCGACAGGGCGACTATGGCTACACCTTC. Its protein product is CASSQEALRQGDYGYTF.

For this clonotype: One end of the junction varies from germline; a read error may be responsible. The rearrangement links TRBV5-6 to TRBJ2-3, with D perhaps being TRBD1 or TRBD2 (5 bases each). The CDR3 covers 12 residues. Germline values: CDR1 SGHDT, CDR2 YYEEEE. CDR3 DNA sequence: TGTGCCAGCAGCTTGGAGGTGGGGACGCGGTATTTT. Translating it yields CASSLEVGTRYF.

The chain uses TRBV20-1 and TRBJ1-2, with a weak D call TRBD1 (5 bases). The CDR3 is 13 residues long. Germline loops: CDR1 DFQATT, CDR2 SNEGSKA (reference sequence). Deletions cut 3 bases from V and 4 bases from J, with 12 bases between. The CDR3 spells CSARTGETYGYTF. CDR3 coding DNA: TGCAGTGCTAGGACGGGGGAAACCTATGGCTACACCTTC.

This clonotype was recorded once. The rearrangement links TRBV27 to TRBJ2-2; no definite D call. In germline, CDR1 is MNHEY, CDR2 SMNVEV (reference sequence). Trimming pared 7 bases from V and 3 bases from J, leaving 18 bases between. This CDR3 is 16 amino acids long. CDR3 region: CASTASSTSYTGELFF. The CDR3 nucleotides are TGTGCCAGCACCGCCTCATCGACATCGTACACCGGGGAGCTGTTTTTT.

This clonotype was counted between two and nine times. This chain links TRBV3-1 with TRBJ1-4, with a possible D match to TRBD1 (5 bases). The CDR3 is 15 amino acids. Germline loops: CDR1 LGHDT, CDR2 YNNKEL (reference sequence). V shed 2 bases and J shed 6 bases, with 13 bases lying between them. The CDR3: CASSQRGEGDEKLFF. DNA for the CDR3: TGTGCCAGCAGCCAAAGGGGTGAGGGTGATGAAAAACTGTTTTTT.

This chain uses TRBV5-1 with TRBJ2-7; tentatively, D is TRBD2 (5 bases). This CDR3 is built from 15 residues. The V end lost 0 bases, the J end lost 4 bases, and 14 bases lay between the germline ends. CDR1 and CDR2 (germline): SGHRS, YFSETQ. The CDR3 DNA sequence: TGCGCCAGCAGCTTGGATGGCTCTCCGGGGTACGAGCAGTACTTC. This sequence encodes CASSLDGSPGYEQYF.

The chain uses TRBV6-5 and TRBJ1-2; 10 positions match TRBD1. V lost 2 bases, J lost 4 bases, and 4 bases stayed unmatched. This CDR3 has 15 residues. The germline gives CDR1 MNHEY, CDR2 SVGAGI. In DNA, the CDR3 is TGTGCCAGCAGTTACGCGGGACAGGGGTCCTATGGCTACACCTTC. Protein sequence: CASSYAGQGSYGYTF.

The V call is TRBV5-1, the J call TRBJ2-4; TRBD1 matches 9 bases. The V gene end was trimmed by 2 bases and the J gene end by 9 bases; junction bases not matched to a gene: 0. The CDR3 sequence is 12 residues long. Germline values: CDR1 SGHRS, CDR2 YFSETQ. The CDR3: CASSLQGAIQYF. CDR3 sequence (DNA): TGCGCCAGCAGCTTACAGGGGGCCATTCAGTACTTC.

The chain recombines TRBV5-8 with TRBJ2-7, with D uncertain. Per germline, CDR1 SGHTS and CDR2 YDEGEE. Trimming removed 2 bases from V and 1 base from J, with 13 bases in between. The CDR3 runs to 15 residues. The CDR3 coding sequence is TGTGCCAGCAGCTTCTTGTCCAGGTTTTCCTACGAGCAGTACTTC. It yields the protein CASSFLSRFSYEQYF.

This clonotype was found a few times. The chain couples TRBV12-3 or TRBV12-4 to TRBJ2-3, with D possibly TRBD2 on 6 matching bases. The CDR3 spans 13 residues. V was cut by 5 bases and J by 4 bases, with 10 bases left in between. The CDR3 DNA sequence: TGTGCCAGCAGTAATTCGGGGGCAGATACGCAGTATTTT. Its translation: CASSNSGADTQYF.

This chain connects TRBV6-2 or TRBV6-3 to TRBJ1-2; TRBD1 aligns across 9 bases. This CDR3 is built from 15 residues. Germline CDR1 and CDR2: MNHEY and SVGEGT. V trimming: 4 bases; J trimming: 2 bases; junction bases outside the gene matches: 5. In nucleotides, the CDR3 is TGTGCCAGCAGTTCCGGACAGGGGAACAACTATGGCTACACCTTC. This encodes CASSSGQGNNYGYTF.

The V gene is TRBV2, the J gene TRBJ2-3, with unresolved D. The CDR3 length is 15 residues. The V and J ends lost 7 bases and 0 bases respectively, with 14 bases between them. In germline, CDR1 is SNHLY, CDR2 FYNNEI. In DNA form, the CDR3 reads TGTGCCAGCACCGAGGATTACCCTAGCACAGATACGCAGTATTTT. It specifies CASTEDYPSTDTQYF.

The rearrangement links TRBV12-3 or TRBV12-4 to TRBJ2-3; 7 nucleotides match TRBD2. The junction had 6 bases not matched to a gene; V was cut back by 2 bases and J by 4 bases. This CDR3 contains 15 residues. The CDR3 loop is CASSLTGGRSDTQYF. In nucleotides, the CDR3 is TGTGCCAGCAGTTTAACCGGGGGGAGGTCAGATACGCAGTATTTT.

The V and J genes are TRBV28 and TRBJ1-4; TRBD1 might be the D (5 bases). CDR1 and CDR2 (germline): MDHEN, SYDVKM. The CDR3 loop spans 15 amino acids. Trimming removed 6 bases from V and 8 bases from J, with 19 bases in between. CDR3 amino acids: CASSRIAGAGEKLFF. In DNA, the CDR3 is TGTGCCAGCAGCCGTATTGCCGGGGCGGGCGAAAAACTGTTTTTT.

A few counts support this clonotype. The chain employs TRBV12-5 and TRBJ1-2, with D unresolved. The CDR3 has 12 residues. Per the germline V gene, CDR1 is LGHNT and CDR2 is FRNRAP. The V end was cut by 3 bases, the J end by 5 bases, with 7 bases between. CDR3 sequence: CASGLEGYGYTF. DNA for the CDR3: TGTGCTAGTGGTTTAGAAGGGTATGGCTACACCTTC. Variable domain in full (rest from reference TRBV12-5 and TRBJ1-2): DARVTQTPRHKVTEMGQEVTMRCQPILGHNTVFWYRQTMMQGLELLAYFRNRAPLDDSGMPKDRFSAEMPDATLATLKIQPSEPRDSAVYFCASGLEGYGYTFGSGTRLTVV.

This clonotype turned up a few times. The genes are TRBV7-2 and TRBJ1-2; D is undetermined. Looked up from germline, CDR1 is SGHTA and CDR2 is FQGNSA. The length of the CDR3 is 14 residues. The V end lost 4 bases, the J end lost 2 bases, and 11 bases lay between the germline ends. CDR3 nucleotides: TGTGCCAGCAGCTCCCAAAGGGAAAACTATGGCTACACCTTC. This codes for CASSSQRENYGYTF.

The CDR3 spells CASSLTRDRGHEQYF. Written as DNA, the CDR3 is TGTGCCAGCAGTTTAACCCGAGACAGGGGCCACGAGCAGTACTTC. This chain joins TRBV28 and TRBJ2-7; 8 nucleotides align to TRBD1. V lost 2 bases to trimming and J lost 5 bases; unmatched junction nucleotides: 8. The CDR3 spans 15 residues. From germline, CDR1 is MDHEN and CDR2 SYDVKM. Based on the CDR3 plus reference TRBV28 and TRBJ2-7, the full variable domain is DVKVTQSSRYLVKRTGEKVFLECVQDMDHENMFWYRQDPGLGLRLIYFSYDVKMKEKGDIPEGYSVSREKKERFSLILESASTNQTSMYLCASSLTRDRGHEQYFGPGTRLTVT.